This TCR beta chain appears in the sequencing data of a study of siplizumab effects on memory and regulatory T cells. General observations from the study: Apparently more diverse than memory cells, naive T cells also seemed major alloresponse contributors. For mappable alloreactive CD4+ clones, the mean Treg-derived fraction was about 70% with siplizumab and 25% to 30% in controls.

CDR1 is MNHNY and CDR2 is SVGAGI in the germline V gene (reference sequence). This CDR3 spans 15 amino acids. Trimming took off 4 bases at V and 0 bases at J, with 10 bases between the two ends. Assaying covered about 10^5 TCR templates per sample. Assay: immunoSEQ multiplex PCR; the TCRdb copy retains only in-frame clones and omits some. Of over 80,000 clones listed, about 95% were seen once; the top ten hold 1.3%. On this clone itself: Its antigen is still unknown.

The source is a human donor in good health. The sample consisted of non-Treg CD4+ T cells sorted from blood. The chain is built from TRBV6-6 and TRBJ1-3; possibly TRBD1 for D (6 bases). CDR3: CASSSPDSSGNTIYF. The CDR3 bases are TGTGCCAGCAGTTCTCCGGACAGCTCTGGAAACACCATATATTTT.